The 30 T cell receptor beta chains reported below all come from one sample, sequenced in a study of beta chain features in type 1 diabetes. Study-level findings and limits: Significant though moderate, a shortening of TCRB CDR3s appeared in all four CD4+ subsets of Type 1 diabetes patients.

Of the isolated RNA, all was reverse transcribed, and so the sequenced material was expressed TCRB transcripts. Sequencing was performed with immunoSEQ multiplex PCR; in TCRdb, only in-frame clones are kept and a portion is missing. Of roughly 26,000 clones listed, roughly 50% are singletons. No antigen is known for these receptors. Source material: stem cell memory CD4+ T cells from blood. These receptors all come from a man aged 25 to 40 with type 1 diabetes.

This clone was observed a few times. This sequence joins TRBV28 and TRBJ1-5; possible D gene TRBD1, 5 bases. Germline V lookup: CDR1 MDHEN, CDR2 SYDVKM. The CDR3 has 12 residues. The V gene lost 8 bases and the J gene lost 0 bases, with 5 bases spanning the gap. CDR3: CASGASNQPQHF. As DNA, the CDR3 is TGTGCCAGCGGGGCTAGCAATCAGCCCCAGCATTTT.

The chain has TRBV2 and TRBJ2-7; D is possibly TRBD1 (7 bases). The CDR3 length is 14 residues. Germline V gene sequence: CDR1 SNHLY, CDR2 FYNNEI. V was shortened by 3 bases and J by 3 bases, with 12 bases between the two germline ends. CDR3 in DNA: TGTGCCAGCAGTGACGGAGGGGGCAACTACGAGCAGTACTTC. It is translated as CASSDGGGNYEQYF. The full variable domain, its missing parts supplied by reference TRBV2 and TRBJ2-7, is EPEVTQTPSHQVTQMGQEVILRCVPISNHLYFYWYRQILGQKVEFLVSFYNNEISEKSEIFDDQFSVERPDGSNFTLKIRSTKLEDSAMYFCASSDGGGNYEQYFGPGTRLTVT.

This clone was seen only a few times. Other DNA variants within this sample encode the same CDR3. The genes are TRBV5-1 and TRBJ2-3; tentative D call: TRBD2 (6 bases). Looked up from germline, CDR1 is SGHRS and CDR2 is YFSETQ. This CDR3 has 17 residues. The V end lost 0 bases, the J end lost 4 bases, and 18 bases lay between the germline ends. This CDR3 reads CASSLGRPGVGADTQYF. The CDR3, as DNA: TGCGCCAGCAGCTTGGGTCGGCCGGGAGTCGGTGCAGATACGCAGTATTTT.

The CDR3 nucleotides are TGTGCCAGCTCACCTCAAAAGACTAGCGGCTCCTACGAGCAGTACTTC. Its protein product is CASSPQKTSGSYEQYF. The chain has TRBV18 and TRBJ2-7; 9 bases align to TRBD2. The trim removed 3 bases at V and 0 bases at J, leaving 6 bases unmatched. Germline V gives CDR1 KGHSH, CDR2 LQKENI. The CDR3 length is 16 residues.

This chain uses TRBV30 with TRBJ2-5; D perhaps matches TRBD2 (5 bases). CDR3 size: 14 residues. Germline V gene lookup returns CDR1 GTSNPN and CDR2 SVGIG (reference sequence). V lost 3 bases, J lost 5 bases, and 16 bases lay in between. The CDR3 bases are TGTGCCTGGAGCCCAGGAGGAGGTAGGGAGACCCAGTACTTC. Its protein product is CAWSPGGGRETQYF.

V is TRBV29-1 and J is TRBJ1-2; 7 nucleotides agree with TRBD1. The germline V gene has CDR1 SQVTM and CDR2 ANQGSEA. The CDR3 consists of 14 residues. Unmatched junction bases numbered 9, after V lost 5 bases and J lost 3 bases. Written as DNA, the CDR3 is TGCAGCGTTATCCGGGTCACAGGGGACTATGGCTACACCTTC. It is translated as CSVIRVTGDYGYTF.

The rearrangement uses TRBV5-5 and TRBJ1-5; D remains ambiguous. CDR1 SGHKS and CDR2 YYEKEE come from the germline V gene (reference sequence). The CDR3 extends over 12 amino acids. Between the trimmed V and J ends, which lost 0 bases and 7 bases, there was a span of 5 bases. This CDR3 reads CASSLDRQPQHF. CDR3 coding DNA: TGTGCCAGCAGCTTGGACAGACAGCCCCAGCATTTT.

This clone has more than one count but fewer than ten. The chain combines TRBV25-1 with TRBJ2-3; 9 bases fit TRBD2. The CDR3 has 16 amino acids. Germline-derived CDR1 and CDR2 are MGHDK and SYGVNS. J was trimmed by 0 bases and V by 2 bases; bases with no gene match: 3. The CDR3 nucleotides read TGTGCCAGCAGTGAAGGGCTAGCGGGGAGCACAGATACGCAGTATTTT. Its protein is CASSEGLAGSTDTQYF. Looking up the rest from reference TRBV25-1 and TRBJ2-3 gives the full variable domain: EADIYQTPRYLVIGTGKKITLECSQTMGHDKMYWYQQDPGMELHLIHYSYGVNSTEKGDLSSESTVSRIRTEHFPLTLESARPSHTSQYLCASSEGLAGSTDTQYFGPGTRLTVL.

This chain uses TRBV10-3 with TRBJ1-6; D not certain. Germline CDR1 and CDR2: ENHRY and SYGVKD. V was clipped by 2 bases and J by 10 bases, with 15 bases between them. The CDR3 runs 15 residues. Here the CDR3 DNA reads TGTGCCATCAGTGAGCCCCAGGTTAGTGGCTCACCCCTCCACTTT. The encoded protein is CAISEPQVSGSPLHF.

This clone has more than one count but fewer than ten. The gene calls are TRBV6-5 and TRBJ1-2, with D uncertain. In germline, CDR1 is MNHEY, CDR2 SVGAGI. V gave up 0 bases and J gave up 3 bases, with 11 bases separating them. The CDR3 is 15 residues long. The CDR3 DNA reads as TGTGCCAGCAGTTACTCGAGGGCTGGGGACTATGGCTACACCTTC. It encodes CASSYSRAGDYGYTF.

The gene calls are TRBV4-1 and TRBJ1-5, with TRBD1 matching over 7 bases. Germline values: CDR1 MGHRA, CDR2 YSYEKL. V shed 0 bases, J shed 5 bases, and the junction held 4 bases outside the gene matches. This CDR3 has 15 amino acids. Here the CDR3 reads CASSQDDRDDQPQHF. CDR3 nucleotide sequence: TGCGCCAGCAGCCAAGACGACAGGGACGATCAGCCCCAGCATTTT.

The rearrangement uses TRBV5-4 and TRBJ2-1; D is ambiguous. V shed 1 base and J shed 0 bases, with 8 bases lying between them. Per the germline V gene, CDR1 is SGHNT and CDR2 is YYREEE (reference sequence). CDR3 length: 15 amino acids. This CDR3 is CASSLPLSSYNEQFF. Here the CDR3 DNA reads TGTGCCAGCAGCTTGCCGCTAAGCTCCTACAATGAGCAGTTCTTC.

The J gene is TRBJ1-6, the V gene TRBV18, with 7 bases matching TRBD1. CDR1 KGHSH and CDR2 LQKENI come from the germline V gene. The V and J ends lost 4 bases and 16 bases, in that order; junction bases with no gene match: 7. The CDR3 contains 12 residues. This CDR3 reads CASSRRQGELHF. DNA of the CDR3: TGTGCCAGCTCACGTCGACAGGGTGAGCTCCACTTT.

This clone has only a few counts. The chain is built from TRBV29-1 and TRBJ2-2, with D perhaps TRBD2 (5 bases). This CDR3 has 12 amino acids. The ends were cut back, 5 bases at V and 6 bases at J, with 10 bases in the middle. Germline CDR1 SQVTM, CDR2 ANQGSEA. In nucleotides, the CDR3 is TGCAGCGTTTGGAACGGGGCCGGGGAGCTGTTTTTT. It specifies CSVWNGAGELFF.

The chain employs TRBV7-2 and TRBJ1-2, with 10 bases identical to TRBD1. Germline-derived CDR1 and CDR2 are SGHTA and FQGNSA. V lost 0 bases, J lost 6 bases, and 10 bases stayed unmatched. This CDR3 comprises 17 residues. The CDR3 DNA reads as TGTGCCAGCAGCTTAGCCTTTGGACAGGGACAGGGGAATGGCTACACCTTC. Encoded protein: CASSLAFGQGQGNGYTF.

This clone was recorded a few times. The chain carries TRBV18 and TRBJ2-5; D unclear. The CDR3 has 16 residues. Germline CDR1 KGHSH, CDR2 LQKENI. V dropped 6 bases and J dropped 5 bases, with 22 bases sitting between them. The CDR3 coding sequence is TGTGCCAGCTCGACAACCCTTACAGTGGTTTCGGAGACCCAGTACTTC. Amino acids: CASSTTLTVVSETQYF.

The sample holds a few counts of this clone. The rearrangement joins TRBV6-1 to TRBJ2-5, with D hard to call. V shed 5 bases and J shed 4 bases, with 11 bases lying between them. CDR1 and CDR2 from the germline V gene are MNHNS and SASEGT. The CDR3 runs 13 residues. The CDR3 DNA sequence: TGTGCCAGCAGTAACAGAGTAACAGAGACCCAGTACTTC. Its translation is CASSNRVTETQYF.

The chain joins TRBV6-5 to TRBJ1-2; no clear D. V was pared by 2 bases and J by 4 bases, with 8 bases between. The CDR3 totals 13 residues. The germline gives CDR1 MNHEY, CDR2 SVGAGI. The DNA of the CDR3 is TGTGCCAGCAGTTACAGCGGCACCTATGGCTACACCTTC. It encodes CASSYSGTYGYTF.

This rearrangement joins TRBV11-1 to TRBJ2-1; 11 bases align to TRBD2. Germline-derived CDR1 and CDR2 are SGHAT and FQDESV (reference sequence). This CDR3 region has 17 residues. V gave up 5 bases and J gave up 3 bases; unmatched junction bases: 9. The CDR3 loop reads CASSLTSGSLIYNEQFF. The CDR3, as DNA: TGTGCCAGCAGCCTCACTAGCGGGAGCTTAATCTACAATGAGCAGTTCTTC.

CDR3 nucleotides: TGTGCCAGCAGTTCTGGACAGGGTCTCTCTGGGGCCAACGTCCTGACTTTC. Its protein product is CASSSGQGLSGANVLTF. The chain joins TRBV27 to TRBJ2-6, with 8 bases that match TRBD1. V trimming: 4 bases; J trimming: 0 bases; junction bases outside the gene matches: 5. Germline CDR1 reads MNHEY; CDR2 reads SMNVEV (reference sequence). This CDR3 contains 17 residues. Full variable domain (missing parts from reference TRBV27 and TRBJ2-6): EAQVTQNPRYLITVTGKKLTVTCSQNMNHEYMSWYRQDPGLGLRQIYYSMNVEVTDKGDVPEGYKVSRKEKRNFPLILESPSPNQTSLYFCASSSGQGLSGANVLTFGAGSRLTVL.

This clone was observed a few times. The chain carries TRBV11-2 and TRBJ1-1, with 7 nucleotides matching TRBD1. Trimming cost V 5 bases and J 3 bases; bases outside gene matches: 3. This CDR3 has 13 amino acids. CDR1 is SGHAT, CDR2 FQNNGV, per germline. The chain's CDR3 is CASSPDRDTEAFF. In DNA, the CDR3 is TGTGCCAGCAGCCCTGACAGGGACACTGAAGCTTTCTTT.

This chain uses TRBV27 with TRBJ1-5, with D maybe TRBD1 (6 bases). Germline CDR1 MNHEY, CDR2 SMNVEV (reference sequence). The CDR3 spans 14 residues. Trimming removed 6 bases at V and 9 bases at J, with 18 bases between. The DNA of the CDR3 is TGTGCCAGCAGCCTATCGGGACAACAACTGCCCCAGCATTTT. It yields the protein CASSLSGQQLPQHF.

Concerning this clone: Its ends do not fully match the called genes, so a read error is possible. This sequence joins TRBV5-1 and TRBJ1-1; TRBD1 aligns across 11 bases. The CDR3 totals 17 residues. CDR1 SGHRS and CDR2 YFSETQ come from the germline V gene. The CDR3 nucleotides read TGCGCCGGCAGCTCCACGGACAGGGGGCTTCTGAACACTGAAGCTTTCTTT. Protein: CAGSSTDRGLLNTEAFF.

The sample holds a few counts of this clone. The chain couples TRBV7-9 to TRBJ2-5; D possibly corresponds to TRBD1 (6 bases). V was shortened by 7 bases and J by 5 bases, with 20 bases between the two germline ends. The germline V gene encodes CDR1 SEHNR and CDR2 FQNEAQ (reference sequence). There are 15 residues in the CDR3. The CDR3 here is CASNPPGHGHETQYF. Written as DNA, the CDR3 is TGTGCCAGCAACCCTCCGGGACACGGGCACGAGACCCAGTACTTC.

The table lists this clone with a few counts. The CDR3 is CATGTGPETQYF. CDR3 coding DNA: TGTGCCACCGGGACAGGGCCAGAGACCCAGTACTTC. The rearrangement links TRBV28 to TRBJ2-5, with 9 bases matching TRBD1. This CDR3 comprises 12 residues. The V gene end was trimmed by 10 bases and the J gene end by 4 bases; junction bases not matched to a gene: 4. CDR1 is MDHEN, CDR2 SYDVKM, per germline.

This clone was counted only a few times. The chain has TRBV6-1 and TRBJ1-5; D is undetermined. The germline V gene has CDR1 MNHNS and CDR2 SASEGT. V lost 6 bases and J 7 bases, leaving 13 bases between the germline ends. The CDR3 extends over 13 amino acids. CDR3: CASSLTAGQPQHF. The CDR3 DNA follows: TGTGCCAGCAGCCTTACGGCGGGGCAGCCCCAGCATTTT.

This clone occurred a few times. CDR3 sequence (DNA): TGTGCCAGCAGCGGCCGCAGGGAATCCTACGAGCAGTACTTC. Translating gives CASSGRRESYEQYF. This chain links TRBV14 with TRBJ2-7, with D possibly TRBD1 on 5 matching bases. From germline, CDR1 is SGHDN and CDR2 FVKESK. Trimming cost V 5 bases and J 1 base, with 12 bases left between them. The CDR3 is 14 residues long.

The V call is TRBV5-1, the J call TRBJ2-7; 7 bases are a match to TRBD1. This CDR3 comprises 17 residues. Germline trimming cut 4 bases from V and 6 bases from J; bases unmatched to any gene: 19. CDR1 is SGHRS, CDR2 YFSETQ, per germline. CDR3 protein: CASSVIWTGPFGGEQYF. The CDR3 coding sequence is TGCGCCAGCAGCGTGATCTGGACAGGTCCGTTCGGTGGCGAGCAGTACTTC. Filled out from reference TRBV5-1 and TRBJ2-7, the complete variable domain reads KAGVTQTPRYLIKTRGQQVTLSCSPISGHRSVSWYQQTPGQGLQFLFEYFSETQRNKGNFPGRFSGRQFSNSRSEMNVSTLELGDSALYLCASSVIWTGPFGGEQYFGPGTRLTVT.

The chain recombines TRBV7-8 with TRBJ2-7; 7 bases match TRBD2. CDR1 is SGHVS and CDR2 is FQNEAQ in the germline V gene. This CDR3 has 15 residues. J lost 6 bases, V lost 5 bases, and 13 bases had no gene match. The CDR3, as DNA: TGTGCCAGCAGCGGGAGTGGGGGAGGGCCTTCCGAGCAGTACTTC. It yields the protein CASSGSGGGPSEQYF.

The J gene is TRBJ1-3, the V gene TRBV7-9; 8 bases line up with TRBD1. V was pared by 5 bases and J by 2 bases, with 5 bases of the junction left unmatched. The CDR3 length is 15 residues. CDR1 and CDR2 (germline): SEHNR, FQNEAQ (reference sequence). Here the CDR3 reads CASSQPTGAGNTIYF. The CDR3, as DNA: TGTGCCAGCAGCCAACCGACAGGGGCTGGAAACACCATATATTTT. Full variable domain (remainder filled in from reference TRBV7-9 and TRBJ1-3): DTGVSQNPRHKITKRGQNVTFRCDPISEHNRLYWYRQTLGQGPEFLTYFQNEAQLEKSRLLSDRFSAERPKGSFSTLEIQRTEQGDSAMYLCASSQPTGAGNTIYFGEGSWLTVV.